This T cell receptor (beta chain) was recorded in a study of blood T cells in healthy people across ages. Study observations and caveats: Investigators viewed diversity estimates from one million T cells as underestimates, the study reported.

A J-beta primer mix and a sample-barcoded 5' primer were used in a second PCR of roughly 7 to 12 cycles. Each cDNA molecule was tagged by a template-switch adaptor that had 12 random nucleotides. TCRdb recomputed calls from the 5' RACE reads with MiXCR, one row per CDR3 protein. The sample includes 1.5 million to 2 million distinct CDR3 sequences, around half of them seen just once. For this clonotype: Antigen specificity is unknown.

The CDR3 is made up of 16 amino acids. Trimming removed 5 bases at V and 8 bases at J, with 21 bases between. From germline, CDR1 is KGHDR and CDR2 SFDVKD. The donors, all healthy, were Caucasians living in Russia, aged about 6 to 90. This sequence was found in a woman aged 35 to 49 in good health. Sequenced material: blood. This rearrangement joins TRBV24-1 to TRBJ2-4; TRBD1 or TRBD2 may be the D gene (6 bases each). In nucleotides, the CDR3 is TGTGCCACCAGTGCCGGGGGCGGCTTCGGTTCGGACATTCAGTACTTC. The encoded protein is CATSAGGGFGSDIQYF.